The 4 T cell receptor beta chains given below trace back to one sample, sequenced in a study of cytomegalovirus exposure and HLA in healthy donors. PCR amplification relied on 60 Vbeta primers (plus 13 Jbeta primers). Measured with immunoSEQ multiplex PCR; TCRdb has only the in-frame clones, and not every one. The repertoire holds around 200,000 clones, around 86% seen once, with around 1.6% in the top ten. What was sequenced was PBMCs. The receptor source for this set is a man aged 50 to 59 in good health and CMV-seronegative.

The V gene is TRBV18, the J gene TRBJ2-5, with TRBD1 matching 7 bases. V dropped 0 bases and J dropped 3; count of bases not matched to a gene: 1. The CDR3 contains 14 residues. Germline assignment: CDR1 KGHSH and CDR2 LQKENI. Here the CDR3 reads CASSPPTGEETQYF. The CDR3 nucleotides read TGTGCCAGCTCACCACCTACAGGGGAAGAGACCCAGTACTTC.

This CDR3 reads CASSLAQVAGGYNEQFF. The CDR3 DNA reads as TGCGCCAGCAGCTTGGCCCAGGTGGCGGGGGGATACAATGAGCAGTTCTTC. The V and J genes are TRBV5-1 and TRBJ2-1; 8 bases map to TRBD2. The CDR3 extends over 17 amino acids. Trimming cost V 0 bases and J 4 bases; bases outside gene matches: 9. Germline V gene lookup returns CDR1 SGHRS and CDR2 YFSETQ.

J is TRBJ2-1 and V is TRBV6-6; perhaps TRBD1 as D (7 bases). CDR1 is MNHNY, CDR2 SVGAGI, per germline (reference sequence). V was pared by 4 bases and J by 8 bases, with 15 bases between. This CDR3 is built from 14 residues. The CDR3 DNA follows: TGTGCCAGCAGTTGGGGAGGAGGGGGCCATGAGCAGTTCTTC. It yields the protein CASSWGGGGHEQFF.

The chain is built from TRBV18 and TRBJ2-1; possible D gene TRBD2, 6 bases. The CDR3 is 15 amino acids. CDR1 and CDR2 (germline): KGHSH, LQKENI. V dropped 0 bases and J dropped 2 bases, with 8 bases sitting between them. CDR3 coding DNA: TGTGCCAGCTCACCACCTCGGAGGGCCTACAATGAGCAGTTCTTC. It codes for CASSPPRRAYNEQFF.